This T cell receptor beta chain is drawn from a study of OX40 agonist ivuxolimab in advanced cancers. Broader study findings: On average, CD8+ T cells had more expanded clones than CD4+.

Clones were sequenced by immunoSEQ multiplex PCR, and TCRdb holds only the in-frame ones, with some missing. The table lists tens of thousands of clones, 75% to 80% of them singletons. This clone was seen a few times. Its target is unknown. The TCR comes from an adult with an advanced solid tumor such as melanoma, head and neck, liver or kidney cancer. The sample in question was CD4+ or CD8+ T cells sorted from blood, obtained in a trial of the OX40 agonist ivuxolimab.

CDR3 nucleotides: TGTGCCAGCAGCTTGGCTAGCGGGAGCGGGGCCCAGTACTTC. It specifies CASSLASGSGAQYF. The chain is built from TRBV2 and TRBJ2-5; 10 bases are a match to TRBD2. The germline V gene encodes CDR1 SNHLY and CDR2 FYNNEI. V trimming: 6 bases; J trimming: 9 bases; junction bases outside the gene matches: 10. The CDR3 runs 14 residues. The full variable domain, completed using reference TRBV2 and TRBJ2-5, is EPEVTQTPSHQVTQMGQEVILRCVPISNHLYFYWYRQILGQKVEFLVSFYNNEISEKSEIFDDQFSVERPDGSNFTLKIRSTKLEDSAMYFCASSLASGSGAQYFGPGTRLLVL.